The rows below give T cell receptor beta chains drawn from one sample of a study of blood T cells in healthy people across ages. TCRdb re-called the 5' RACE reads through MiXCR, storing one row per CDR3 protein. The table includes about 640,000 distinct CDR3 sequences, roughly 30% detected once. Source material: blood. These receptors were collected from a woman aged 80 or over in good health. Both conserved end residues are part of each CDR3.

v_call | cdr3_aa
TRBV5-1 | CASSLGRGGYTF
TRBV20-1 | CSARGRGSYEQYF
TRBV7-3 | CASRRTASGEETQYF
TRBV4-3 | CASSQDGRGSYEQYF
TRBV5-5 | CASSLGTYRLQWADTQYF
TRBV5-1 | CASRVEGSSYGYTF
TRBV11-3 | CASSGEGQGNGRAGELFF
TRBV6-1 | CVSSERQGAGIGQETQYF
TRBV6-5 | CASSPDRGSDEKLFF
TRBV9 | CAGSVGQGYNEQYF
TRBV29-1 | CSVEDGGYNEQFF
TRBV7-9 | CASSPWISGSGYTF
TRBV7-3 | CASSPSLEGADTQYF
TRBV29-1 | CSADRGYTF
TRBV12-3/TRBV12-4 | CASSSLGTQSPQYF
TRBV30 | CAWTPDGRYGYTF
TRBV4-2 | CASSPTWTGGNEQYF
TRBV4-2 | CASSQAGTGAPSSGNTIYF
TRBV5-1 | CASSLDSRAYGYTF
TRBV19 | CASSRRSEAFF
TRBV10-2 | CASSQDKGAQYF
TRBV6-2/TRBV6-3 | CASSFRTGALTDTQYF
TRBV12-5 | CAGGSGSTDTQYF
TRBV5-1 | CASSSQTLGHEQYF
TRBV6-1 | CASSPSWGGFYEQYF
TRBV4-1 | CASSQTMDREANYGYTF
TRBV7-9 | CASSFLSAGTDTQYF
TRBV5-1 | CASSGGLAGGNEQYF
TRBV12-3/TRBV12-4 | CASSLRLGGVSTDAQYF
TRBV20-1 | CSAPQKNTEAFF
TRBV2 | CASIPGAKETQYF
TRBV19 | CASSINRSKYNEQFF
TRBV7-2 | CASSPSGGRPGEQFF
TRBV4-3 | CASSQAENRGPFF
TRBV29-1 | CSVSSGGRTQYF
TRBV6-1 | CASRLDNRGSPLHF
TRBV20-1 | CSASTGYYEQYF
TRBV5-5 | CASSLTRAEGYTF
TRBV30 | CAWRATTGYGYTF
TRBV6-4 | CASSDYTSGGADTQYF
TRBV6-5 | CASSYGRYSNQPQHF
TRBV3-1 | CASSQTTSGDTDTQYF
TRBV6-6 | CASIPWDRGYNEQFF
TRBV30 | CAWSSSPGVYNEQYF
TRBV10-3 | CAISESTDNQPQHF
TRBV7-6 | CASSSGAGASYNEQFF